The rows below give T cell receptor beta chains drawn from one sample of a study of blood T cells in healthy people across ages. Each CDR3 protein is one row after TCRdb ran MiXCR on the 5' RACE reads. The sample has 850,000 to 1,000,000 distinct CDR3 sequences; around 48% are singletons. Material: blood. The receptors were gathered from a man younger than 40 in good health. Both conserved end residues are part of each CDR3. The D gene is left open where the match is weak. Clone size is not always given. Where it is, it says once, few, many or a class for expanded clones.

V gene: TRBV6-2/TRBV6-3
clone size: NA
D gene: TRBD1
J gene: TRBJ1-1
CDR3 protein: CASSWGQGLTEAFF
CDR3 DNA: TGTGCCAGCAGTTGGGGACAGGGCCTCACTGAAGCTTTCTTT

V gene: TRBV5-1
clone size: few
D gene: NA
J gene: TRBJ2-7
CDR3 protein: CASSLVEFYEQYF
CDR3 DNA: TGCGCCAGCAGCTTGGTCGAATTCTACGAGCAGTACTTC

V gene: TRBV12-3/TRBV12-4
clone size: NA
D gene: NA
J gene: TRBJ2-7
CDR3 protein: CASSFKVAEQYF
CDR3 DNA: TGTGCCAGCAGTTTTAAGGTGGCCGAGCAGTACTTC

V gene: TRBV5-1
clone size: once
D gene: TRBD2
J gene: TRBJ2-2
CDR3 protein: CASSLDWGTSNTGELFF
CDR3 DNA: TGCGCCAGCAGCTTGGATTGGGGGACTAGCAACACCGGGGAGCTGTTTTTT

V gene: TRBV12-5
clone size: many
D gene: TRBD1
J gene: TRBJ1-2
CDR3 protein: CASGSGQGALGYTF
CDR3 DNA: TGTGCTAGTGGCTCTGGACAGGGGGCGCTTGGCTACACCTTC

V gene: TRBV5-1
clone size: NA
D gene: TRBD2
J gene: TRBJ2-3
CDR3 protein: CSSSFVGLAGSTDTQYF
CDR3 DNA: TGCTCCAGCAGCTTCGTAGGACTAGCGGGGTCCACAGATACGCAGTATTTT

V gene: TRBV7-2
clone size: NA
D gene: NA
J gene: TRBJ1-2
CDR3 protein: CASSQAPGKGYTF
CDR3 DNA: TGTGCCAGCAGCCAAGCCCCAGGGAAGGGCTACACCTTC

V gene: TRBV5-1
clone size: many
D gene: NA
J gene: TRBJ2-7
CDR3 protein: CASSLGWEYEQYF
CDR3 DNA: TGCGCCAGCAGCTTAGGGTGGGAATACGAGCAGTACTTC

V gene: TRBV4-3
clone size: NA
D gene: NA
J gene: TRBJ2-1
CDR3 protein: CASSQGGASYNEQFF
CDR3 DNA: TGCGCCAGCAGCCAGGGGGGGGCTTCCTACAATGAGCAGTTCTTC

V gene: TRBV9
clone size: NA
D gene: NA
J gene: TRBJ2-1
CDR3 protein: CASSVGGAVNEQFF
CDR3 DNA: TGTGCCAGCAGCGTAGGCGGGGCGGTTAATGAGCAGTTCTTC

V gene: TRBV7-3
clone size: NA
D gene: TRBD2
J gene: TRBJ2-3
CDR3 protein: CASSRSGGGGDTQYF
CDR3 DNA: TGTGCCAGCAGCCGCTCCGGGGGGGGAGGAGATACGCAGTATTTT

V gene: TRBV4-3
clone size: once
D gene: NA
J gene: TRBJ2-7
CDR3 protein: CASSPRGRGGNEQYF
CDR3 DNA: TGCGCCAGCAGCCCAAGAGGAAGAGGTGGCAATGAGCAGTACTTC

V gene: TRBV5-1
clone size: NA
D gene: NA
J gene: TRBJ2-1
CDR3 protein: CASSLDHSSYNEQFF
CDR3 DNA: TGCGCCAGCAGCTTGGATCACAGCTCCTACAATGAGCAGTTCTTC

V gene: TRBV11-2
clone size: few
D gene: NA
J gene: TRBJ1-2
CDR3 protein: CASSLGPRRDYGYTF
CDR3 DNA: TGTGCCAGCAGCTTGGGTCCGAGGCGGGACTATGGCTACACCTTC

V gene: TRBV10-3
clone size: NA
D gene: NA
J gene: TRBJ2-1
CDR3 protein: CAIKASDRGSHNEQFF
CDR3 DNA: TGTGCCATCAAGGCTAGCGACCGAGGCTCCCACAATGAGCAGTTCTTC

V gene: TRBV6-1
clone size: NA
D gene: NA
J gene: TRBJ2-3
CDR3 protein: CASRAIYNLGTDTQYF
CDR3 DNA: TGTGCCAGCAGAGCAATATACAATCTGGGCACAGATACGCAGTATTTT

V gene: TRBV7-2
clone size: NA
D gene: TRBD2
J gene: TRBJ2-3
CDR3 protein: CASSFAGLAGRTDTQYF
CDR3 DNA: TGTGCCAGCAGCTTTGCCGGACTAGCGGGACGCACAGATACGCAGTATTTT

V gene: TRBV5-1
clone size: few
D gene: NA
J gene: TRBJ2-7
CDR3 protein: CASSLDETDYEQYF
CDR3 DNA: TGCGCCAGCAGCTTGGATGAGACAGACTACGAGCAGTACTTC

V gene: TRBV6-1
clone size: NA
D gene: NA
J gene: TRBJ1-2
CDR3 protein: CASSEAETGGGNYGYTF
CDR3 DNA: TGTGCCAGCAGTGAAGCGGAGACAGGAGGTGGGAACTATGGCTACACCTTC

V gene: TRBV29-1
clone size: few
D gene: NA
J gene: TRBJ2-1
CDR3 protein: CSVAEQDRDEQFF
CDR3 DNA: TGCAGCGTTGCTGAACAGGATAGGGATGAGCAGTTCTTC

V gene: TRBV5-1
clone size: NA
D gene: TRBD1
J gene: TRBJ2-7
CDR3 protein: CASSLDGQAAYGQYF
CDR3 DNA: TGCGCCAGCAGCTTGGACGGACAGGCCGCCTACGGGCAGTACTTC

V gene: TRBV13
clone size: NA
D gene: TRBD2
J gene: TRBJ2-1
CDR3 protein: CASRWTSGGPYSYNEQFF
CDR3 DNA: TGTGCCAGCCGGTGGACTAGCGGGGGCCCTTACTCCTACAATGAGCAGTTCTTC

V gene: TRBV12-3/TRBV12-4
clone size: NA
D gene: NA
J gene: TRBJ2-3
CDR3 protein: CASSWAQGRQDTQYF
CDR3 DNA: TGTGCCAGCAGCTGGGCCCAGGGGAGACAAGATACGCAGTATTTT

V gene: TRBV24-1
clone size: NA
D gene: TRBD2
J gene: TRBJ2-1
CDR3 protein: CATSDPWSGTSGRNEQFF
CDR3 DNA: TGTGCCACCAGTGACCCCTGGAGCGGGACTAGCGGTCGGAATGAGCAGTTCTTC

V gene: TRBV3-1
clone size: few
D gene: NA
J gene: TRBJ2-6
CDR3 protein: CASSQLGTTFSGANVLTF
CDR3 DNA: TGTGCCAGCAGCCAACTGGGGACAACTTTCTCTGGGGCCAACGTCCTGACTTTC

V gene: TRBV7-9
clone size: NA
D gene: TRBD1
J gene: TRBJ2-1
CDR3 protein: CASSRQGAVGANEQFF
CDR3 DNA: TGTGCCAGCAGCAGACAGGGGGCGGTTGGCGCCAATGAGCAGTTCTTC

V gene: TRBV11-1
clone size: many
D gene: TRBD1
J gene: TRBJ2-7
CDR3 protein: CASSPDRVVDEQYF
CDR3 DNA: TGTGCCAGCAGCCCCGACAGGGTCGTAGACGAGCAGTACTTC

V gene: TRBV7-9
clone size: NA
D gene: NA
J gene: TRBJ1-2
CDR3 protein: CASSRGGPDGYTF
CDR3 DNA: TGTGCCAGCAGCCGGGGGGGTCCAGATGGCTACACCTTC

V gene: TRBV7-2
clone size: many
D gene: NA
J gene: TRBJ2-5
CDR3 protein: CASSLVGSAEQYF
CDR3 DNA: TGTGCCAGCAGCTTAGTTGGGTCGGCTGAGCAGTACTTC